This T cell receptor beta chain was found in a study of shared clonotypes between healthy human individuals. V was cut by 5 bases and J by 1 base, with 15 bases left in between. Looked up from germline, CDR1 is SGHVS and CDR2 is FQNEAQ. CDR3 size: 15 residues. Points from the study as a whole: Generation probabilities of non-shared clonotypes were lower (relative to those shared by all four donors).

Details on this clone: No antigen is known for it.

TCRdb's copy holds only in-frame clones and misses some; the assay was immunoSEQ multiplex PCR. The table lists some 2,500,000 clones, 90% to 95% of them singletons. The source material was naive CD4+ T cells from PBMCs. The subset: CD45RA+ positively selected. The TCR comes from a man between 18 and 29 years old in good health. Some clones in this sample may be carry-over from other donors' samples. The chain combines TRBV7-8 with TRBJ2-7; tentatively, D is TRBD2 (5 bases). The CDR3 protein is CASSPSGVVSYEQYF. The CDR3 DNA follows: TGTGCCAGCAGCCCATCCGGGGTGGTATCCTACGAGCAGTACTTC. Full variable domain (missing parts from reference TRBV7-8 and TRBJ2-7): GAGVSQSPRYKVAKRGQDVALRCDPISGHVSLFWYQQALGQGPEFLTYFQNEAQLDKSGLPSDRFFAERPEGSVSTLKIQRTQQEDSAVYLCASSPSGVVSYEQYFGPGTRLTVT.